Below, one T cell receptor beta chain is given with its context. This sample stems from a study of blood T cell repertoires in COVID-19. Across the whole study: T cells, B-cell-depleted T cells, or PBMCs provided the cDNA or gDNA that served as material.

Germline V lookup: CDR1 MNHEY, CDR2 SVGAGI. The CDR3 is 13 residues long. Germline trimming cut 6 bases from V and 4 bases from J; bases unmatched to any gene: 3. The Seattle patients joined while their infection was active and were tracked longitudinally afterward. The authors' processing: Researchers report that nucleated cell counts were estimated from reference gene primer amplification. Assay: immunoSEQ multiplex PCR; the TCRdb copy retains only in-frame clones and omits some. The V and J calls and clone size are taken from that table; D and trimming were inferred from the DNA. The sample has about 310,000 clones, around 90% seen once.

The chain joins TRBV6-5 to TRBJ2-7; 10 bases fit TRBD2. Material: peripheral blood. The TCR was taken from a woman in her twenties or thirties with COVID-19, enrolled during active disease. This chain's CDR3 is CASSLSGRYEQYF. CDR3 DNA: TGTGCCAGCAGCCTTAGCGGGAGGTACGAGCAGTACTTC.